A single sample is the source of the 13 T cell receptor beta chains below, sequenced in a study of vaccination and CD4 T cells after COVID-19 (dated by TCRdb to between 2021 and 2024). The treatment or condition label for this specimen denotes: approximately 9-day PBMC culture with coronavirus spike peptide pools or control peptides (ViraFEST assay). Library creation used PCR. TCRdb names Illumina iSeq 100 as the instrument used. TCR sequencing of DNA from cultured CD4+ T cells used the Oncomine TCR Beta short-read assay at the Johns Hopkins FTIC core. TCRdb's own reprocessing of the public reads used fastp at Q25 and MiXCR and kept productive beta chains. Each CDR3 protein appears once, grouped with its most common genes and DNA. The sample profile shows 6,000 to 8,500 distinct CDR3 sequences; roughly four fifths of them were found once. Approximately 15% of the sample comes from the top ten. No antigen has been identified for these receptors.

The sequenced sample consisted of CD4+ T cells from blood, cultured in vitro. The origin of the receptors is a human donor who had recovered from COVID-19.

Comments on this clonotype: The junction does not match germline at one end; this may be a read error. The rearrangement joins TRBV28 to TRBJ1-5; 7 bases fit TRBD1. CDR1 is MDHEN, CDR2 SYDVKM, per germline. The CDR3 is 12 amino acids. The CDR3, as DNA: TGCGCCAGCAGCTCCAGGGGGCAGCCCCAGCATTTT. Translating gives CASSSRGQPQHF.

This chain links TRBV6-2 or TRBV6-3 with TRBJ1-2; D not resolved. Trimming removed 0 bases at V and 4 bases at J, with 12 bases between. Germline V CDR1 and CDR2: MNHEY, SVGEGT. This CDR3 spans 15 amino acids. The chain's CDR3 is CASSYSDNNIYGYTF. The CDR3 DNA reads as TGTGCCAGCAGTTACTCCGACAACAACATCTATGGCTACACCTTC.

The V call is TRBV7-2, the J call TRBJ2-7, with 9 bases lining up with TRBD1. The V gene's germline CDR1 is SGHTA and CDR2 FQGNSA. The CDR3 spans 15 residues. The V segment lost 6 bases and the J segment 1 base; nucleotides outside the gene matches: 7. The CDR3 nucleotides read TGTGCCAGCAGTTGGCCCGGGACAGGGTCCTACGAGCAGTACTTC. Protein: CASSWPGTGSYEQYF.

This sequence joins TRBV20-1 and TRBJ2-5, with 10 bases fitting TRBD2. CDR3 length equals 14 residues. V lost 3 bases, J lost 7 bases, and 8 bases stayed unmatched. Germline V lookup: CDR1 DFQATT, CDR2 SNEGSKA (reference sequence). CDR3 in DNA: TGCAGTGCTAGGTGGACTAGCGGATGGGGGACCCAGTACTTC. Encoded protein: CSARWTSGWGTQYF.

With respect to this clonotype: Germline and junction disagree at one end, which may indicate a read error. V and J are TRBV20-1 and TRBJ2-5; perhaps TRBD1 as D (5 bases). The CDR3 runs 13 residues. Germline values: CDR1 DFQATT, CDR2 SNEGSKA (reference sequence). The chain's CDR3 is CSALRGNQETQCF. CDR3 DNA: TGCAGTGCTCTTAGGGGCAATCAGGAGACCCAGTGCTTC.

The chain combines TRBV7-2 with TRBJ1-2; D is unresolved. CDR3 size: 14 residues. Between the trimmed V and J ends, which lost 7 bases and 6 bases, there was a span of 18 bases. The germline V gene has CDR1 SGHTA and CDR2 FQGNSA. In nucleotides, the CDR3 is TGTGCCAGCATACAAAATGGGCGCGGGGATGGCTACACCTTC. It translates to CASIQNGRGDGYTF.

In this sample, this clonotype turned up a few times. The chain employs TRBV6-1 and TRBJ1-5; D remains unclear. The germline V gene has CDR1 MNHNS and CDR2 SASEGT. V gave up 5 bases and J gave up 3 bases, with 5 bases separating them. This CDR3 has 12 residues. The CDR3 DNA sequence: TGTGCCAGCAGTACTCTCAATCAGCCCCAGCATTTT. This gives the protein CASSTLNQPQHF.

The chain has TRBV27 and TRBJ2-1; D tentatively reads TRBD1 or TRBD2 (5 bases each). Germline CDR1 MNHEY, CDR2 SMNVEV (reference sequence). Trimming left V 5 bases short and J 10 bases short, with 15 bases between. This CDR3 comprises 13 residues. Here the CDR3 DNA reads TGTGCCAGCAGTGGTACGGGGCTGAGAGAGCAGTTCTTC. This sequence encodes CASSGTGLREQFF.

This clonotype has only a few counts. The V and J genes are TRBV27 and TRBJ1-5; no clear D. Germline V lookup: CDR1 MNHEY, CDR2 SMNVEV (reference sequence). V dropped 2 bases and J dropped 2 bases, with 4 bases sitting between them. This CDR3 has 13 amino acids. CDR3 in amino acids: CASSLRGNQPQHF. The CDR3 coding sequence is TGTGCCAGCAGTTTAAGGGGCAATCAGCCCCAGCATTTT.

The rearrangement joins TRBV18 to TRBJ1-1; 12 bases are a match to TRBD1. Looked up from germline, CDR1 is KGHSH and CDR2 is LQKENI. The V and J ends lost 6 bases and 0 bases, in that order; junction bases with no gene match: 8. The CDR3 sequence is 17 residues long. The CDR3 region is CASSYGTGGAMNTEAFF. The CDR3 nucleotides are TGTGCCAGCTCCTACGGGACAGGGGGCGCCATGAACACTGAAGCTTTCTTT.

This clonotype rates as medium-sized. For the CDR3, the DNA is TGTGCCAGTTCTTGGACAGGGGCTAGGGAGACCCAGTACTTC. The encoded protein is CASSWTGARETQYF. The V gene is TRBV19, the J gene TRBJ2-5; 9 bases map to TRBD1. This CDR3 has 14 amino acids. The V gene's germline CDR1 is LNHDA and CDR2 SQIVND (reference sequence). The junction had 9 bases not matched to a gene; V was cut back by 8 bases and J by 5 bases. The full variable domain, its missing parts supplied by reference TRBV19 and TRBJ2-5, is DGGITQSPKYLFRKEGQNVTLSCEQNLNHDAMYWYRQDPGQGLRLIYYSQIVNDFQKGDIAEGYSVSREKKESFPLTVTSAQKNPTAFYLCASSWTGARETQYFGPGTRLLVL.

The rearrangement links TRBV24-1 to TRBJ1-2, with D unresolved. Per germline, CDR1 KGHDR and CDR2 SFDVKD. V lost 0 bases and J lost 4, with 5 bases in between. This CDR3 is 13 amino acids long. The CDR3 loop is CATSDLSGYGYTF. The CDR3 DNA reads as TGTGCCACCAGTGATTTGAGTGGCTATGGCTACACCTTC.

V gene TRBV20-1 combines with J gene TRBJ2-7, with 10 bases that match TRBD2. There are 14 residues in the CDR3. CDR1 is DFQATT and CDR2 is SNEGSKA in the germline V gene (reference sequence). The junction had 10 bases not matched to a gene; V was cut back by 5 bases and J by 6 bases. The CDR3 coding sequence is TGCAGTGCTCAAGCCGGGCTAGCGGGGGTCGAGCAGTACTTC. It specifies CSAQAGLAGVEQYF.